This TCR beta chain was sequenced for a study of Graves' ophthalmopathy and Graves' hyperthyroidism. As the template, RNA transcripts were used to amplify TCR beta CDR3 regions. HTBI primers were used in a first-round RT-PCR, which preceded a second-round multiplex PCR. MiXCR was run by TCRdb on the multiplex PCR reads, yielding one entry per CDR3 protein. Among approximately 210,000 distinct CDR3 sequences, 29% were seen once, and the ten largest hold approximately 8.6%. In the case of this clonotype: Its antigen is unknown.

Other autoimmune diseases, uncontrolled infections, pregnancy or lactation led to the exclusion of patients. Patients were diagnosed from clinical symptoms, serum thyroxine, TRAb, thyroid ultrasound and orbital computed tomography. Fresh peripheral blood, roughly 9.8 ml, was the PBMC source. V lost 7 bases, J lost 3 bases, and 12 bases lay in between. Germline CDR1 is LNHDA and CDR2 is SQIVND (reference sequence). This CDR3 is built from 14 residues. The study's findings and limits: Forecasting of ophthalmopathy progression by the model achieved about 71% sensitivity and around 72% specificity.

The V call is TRBV19, the J call TRBJ2-2; perhaps TRBD1 as D (5 bases). This clonotype was obtained from a man aged 50 to 60 with Graves' ophthalmopathy. The source material was peripheral blood. CDR3 amino acids: CASTRGVYTGELFF. As DNA, the CDR3 is TGTGCCAGTACTAGGGGTGTCTACACCGGGGAGCTGTTTTTT.